Sequencing of this T cell receptor (beta chain) was carried out in a study of human T cells and chemical hapten exposure. The germline V gene has CDR1 SGHNT and CDR2 YYREEE (reference sequence). V lost 3 bases, J lost 2 bases, and 12 bases lay in between. This CDR3 has 14 amino acids. Each CDR3 protein is one row after TCRdb ran MiXCR on the RACE reads. The data hold 65,000 or so distinct CDR3 sequences, with 6% to 7% observed a single time. This clonotype has a count of ten or more. Time point denoted: healthy volunteer bleed at 6 weeks. Sequencing started from total RNA isolated from unfractionated whole blood.

This clonotype was sampled from a female donor in good health. Some clones in this sample may be carry-over from other donors' samples. The sample consisted of whole blood. This rearrangement joins TRBV5-4 to TRBJ2-7; the D gene could be TRBD1 or TRBD2 (5 bases each). CDR3 nucleotide sequence: TGTGCCAGCAGCTCAAGGGACGGCACCTACGAGCAGTACTTC. It specifies CASSSRDGTYEQYF.